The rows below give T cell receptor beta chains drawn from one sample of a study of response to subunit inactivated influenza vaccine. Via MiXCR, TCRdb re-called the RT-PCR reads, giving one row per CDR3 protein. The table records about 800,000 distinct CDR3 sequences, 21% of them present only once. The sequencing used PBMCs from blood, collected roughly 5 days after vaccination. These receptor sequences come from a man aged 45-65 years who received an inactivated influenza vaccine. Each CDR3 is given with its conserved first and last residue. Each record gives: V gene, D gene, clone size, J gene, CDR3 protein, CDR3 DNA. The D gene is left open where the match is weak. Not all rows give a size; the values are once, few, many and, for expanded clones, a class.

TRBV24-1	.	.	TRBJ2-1	CATSAGRRIYNEQFF	TGTGCCACCAGTGCCGGCCGGAGGATTTACAATGAGCAGTTCTTC
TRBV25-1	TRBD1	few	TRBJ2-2	CASSELTGTGGTGELFF	TGTGCCAGCAGTGAACTTACAGGGACAGGAGGTACCGGGGAGCTGTTTTTT
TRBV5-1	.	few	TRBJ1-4	CASSFDSGVGKLFF	TGCGCCAGCAGCTTCGACTCAGGAGTGGGGAAACTGTTTTTT
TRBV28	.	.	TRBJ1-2	CASSPYRDVRQGGYTF	TGTGCCAGCAGTCCATACCGGGACGTAAGGCAAGGTGGCTACACCTTC
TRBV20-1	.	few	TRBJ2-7	CSARLHGVTYEQYF	TGCAGTGCTAGGCTTCATGGGGTAACCTACGAGCAGTACTTC
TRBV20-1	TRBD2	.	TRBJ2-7	CSARRLAGGEQYF	TGCAGTGCTAGACGCCTAGCGGGAGGCGAGCAGTACTTC
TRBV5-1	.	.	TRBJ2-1	CASSLGGGQGLEQFF	TGCGCCAGCAGCTTGGGAGGGGGTCAAGGGCTTGAGCAGTTCTTC
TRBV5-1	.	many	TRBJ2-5	CASSFGLDQETQYF	TGCGCCAGCAGCTTCGGACTTGACCAAGAGACCCAGTACTTC
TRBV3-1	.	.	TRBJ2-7	CASSPNQKGPEQYF	TGTGCCAGCAGCCCGAACCAAAAGGGGCCGGAGCAGTACTTC
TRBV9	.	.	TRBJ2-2	CASTLNGGVNTGELFF	TGTGCCAGCACCTTAAATGGGGGCGTAAACACCGGGGAGCTGTTTTTT
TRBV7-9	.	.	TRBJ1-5	CASSTTGRQPQHF	TGTGCCAGCAGCACAACAGGGCGGCAGCCCCAGCATTTT
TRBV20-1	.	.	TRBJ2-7	CSARDQRLSVREQYF	TGCAGTGCTAGAGATCAAAGGCTGTCAGTGAGGGAGCAGTACTTC
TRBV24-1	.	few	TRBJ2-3	CATSDPLAEQSSLSTDTQYF	TGTGCCACCAGTGATCCGCTGGCCGAACAGTCTTCTCTAAGCACAGATACGCAGTATTTT
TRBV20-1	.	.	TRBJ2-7	CSAIRLSYEQYF	TGCAGTGCTATACGCCTTTCCTACGAGCAGTACTTC
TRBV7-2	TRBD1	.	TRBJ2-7	CASSLGDSGEQYF	TGTGCCAGCAGCTTGGGGGACAGTGGCGAGCAGTACTTC
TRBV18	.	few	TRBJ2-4	CASSPPSQGITKNIQYF	TGTGCCAGCTCACCACCGAGCCAGGGAATAACCAAAAACATTCAGTACTTC
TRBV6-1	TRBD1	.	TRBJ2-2	CASRSTGIPLAGELFF	TGTGCCAGCAGATCGACAGGGATTCCCTTAGCCGGGGAGCTGTTTTTT
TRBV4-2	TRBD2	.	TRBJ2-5	CASSQDGTSVQETQYF	TGTGCCAGCAGCCAAGATGGGACTAGCGTCCAAGAGACCCAGTACTTC
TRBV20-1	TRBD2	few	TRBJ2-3	CSARFTSGYSDTQYF	TGCAGTGCTAGATTTACTAGCGGGTACTCAGATACGCAGTATTTT
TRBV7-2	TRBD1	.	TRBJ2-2	CASSLDRGRSAGELFF	TGTGCCAGCAGCTTAGACAGGGGGAGGAGTGCCGGGGAGCTGTTTTTT
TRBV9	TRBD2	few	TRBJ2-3	CASSVEAGGRDTQYF	TGTGCCAGCAGCGTAGAGGCGGGAGGGCGAGATACGCAGTATTTT
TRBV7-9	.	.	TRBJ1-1	CASSLCTATCTEAFF	TGTGCCAGCAGCTTATGCACCGCCACTTGCACTGAAGCTTTCTTT
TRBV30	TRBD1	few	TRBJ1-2	CAWRGQGAPNYGYTF	TGTGCCTGGCGCGGACAGGGGGCGCCTAACTATGGCTACACCTTC
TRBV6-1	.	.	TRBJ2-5	CASRALRGEETQYF	TGTGCCAGCAGGGCTCTAAGGGGGGAAGAGACCCAGTACTTC
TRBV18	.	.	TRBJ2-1	CASSPPGRGSYNEQFF	TGTGCCAGCTCACCACCCGGTAGGGGCTCCTACAATGAGCAGTTCTTC
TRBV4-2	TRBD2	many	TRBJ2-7	CASSQETGTSGGFEQYF	TGTGCCAGCAGCCAAGAGACTGGGACTAGCGGCGGCTTCGAGCAGTACTTC
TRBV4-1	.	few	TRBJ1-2	CASSQADAGVYGYTF	TGCGCCAGCAGCCAAGCAGATGCGGGGGTTTATGGCTACACCTTC
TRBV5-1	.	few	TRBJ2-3	CASSMDVLGSDTQYF	TGCGCCAGCAGCATGGACGTGCTGGGGTCAGATACGCAGTATTTT
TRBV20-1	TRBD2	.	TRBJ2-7	CSAPKLTSGSSYEQYF	TGCAGTGCTCCAAAACTGACTAGCGGGAGCTCCTACGAGCAGTACTTC
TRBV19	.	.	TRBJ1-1	CASGGGFSEAFF	TGTGCCAGTGGAGGAGGTTTTTCTGAAGCTTTCTTT
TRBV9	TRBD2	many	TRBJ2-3	CASRGGADTQYF	TGTGCCAGCAGGGGGGGGGCAGATACGCAGTATTTT
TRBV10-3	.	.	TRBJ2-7	CAISDNRAPPLEQYF	TGTGCCATCAGCGATAACCGGGCCCCACCCCTCGAGCAGTACTTC
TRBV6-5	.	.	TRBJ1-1	CASSYSPDRLNTEAFF	TGTGCCAGCAGTTACTCACCAGACAGACTGAACACTGAAGCTTTCTTT
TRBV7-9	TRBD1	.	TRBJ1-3	CASSRDRELGNTIYF	TGTGCCAGCAGCAGGGACAGGGAGCTTGGAAACACCATATATTTT
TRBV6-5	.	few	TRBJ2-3	CASSYTPNTDTQYF	TGTGCCAGCAGTTATACACCTAACACAGATACGCAGTATTTT